Listed here are 27 T cell receptor beta chains from one sample, sequenced in a study of CD8+ T cells in alopecia areata. After isolation, RNA underwent reverse transcription to generate cDNA as the sequencing template. TCRdb's table, derived via immunoSEQ multiplex PCR, lists solely in-frame clones and lacks some. The data show some 210,000 clones, with around 62% seen just once and 0.45% held by the top ten. Sequenced here: CD4+ T cells sorted from blood, sampled at week 0. Receptors were obtained from a human donor with alopecia areata.

This clone was observed a handful of times. This chain links TRBV19 with TRBJ1-1; 9 nucleotides align to TRBD1. The CDR3 sequence is 16 residues long. Trimming cost V 3 bases and J 0 bases; bases outside gene matches: 5. Germline assignment: CDR1 LNHDA and CDR2 SQIVND (reference sequence). The CDR3 DNA is TGTGCCAGTAGTATGGGACAGGGCACTATGAACACTGAAGCTTTCTTT. Its translation is CASSMGQGTMNTEAFF.

Concerning this clone itself: Other DNA sequences in this specimen translate into the identical CDR3. The chain joins TRBV2 to TRBJ2-1; no reliable D call. V was shortened by 4 bases and J by 7 bases, with 11 bases between the two germline ends. Germline assignment: CDR1 SNHLY and CDR2 FYNNEI. This CDR3 has 13 amino acids. The chain's CDR3 is CASSVRQGNEQFF. DNA of the CDR3: TGTGCCAGCAGTGTAAGACAAGGGAATGAGCAGTTCTTC.

The chain has TRBV2 and TRBJ1-5, with D possibly being TRBD1 (6 bases). This CDR3 comprises 16 residues. Germline assignment: CDR1 SNHLY and CDR2 FYNNEI. The V end was cut by 6 bases, the J end by 3 bases, with 18 bases between. This CDR3 reads CASSVRQENFNQPQHF. The CDR3 DNA reads TGTGCCAGCAGCGTTAGACAGGAAAACTTCAATCAGCCCCAGCATTTT.

The chain combines TRBV5-6 with TRBJ1-1; D is ambiguous. Trimming left V 1 base short and J 1 base short, with 11 bases between. Germline V gene sequence: CDR1 SGHDT, CDR2 YYEEEE. This CDR3 is built from 15 residues. The CDR3 loop reads CASSLLRGPNTEAFF. The CDR3 nucleotides are TGTGCCAGCAGCTTGTTGCGGGGTCCGAACACTGAAGCTTTCTTT.

The sample holds a few counts of this clone. CDR3 in amino acids: CASSPGTGEQPQHF. In DNA, the CDR3 is TGCGCCAGCAGCCCCGGGACAGGGGAGCAGCCCCAGCATTTT. The J gene is TRBJ1-5, the V gene TRBV5-1, with 10 bases identical to TRBD1. Germline trimming cut 4 bases from V and 7 bases from J; bases unmatched to any gene: 5. The CDR3 sequence is 14 residues long. Germline CDR1 reads SGHRS; CDR2 reads YFSETQ.

This chain links TRBV28 with TRBJ1-2; 9 nucleotides line up with TRBD1. Germline CDR1 reads MDHEN; CDR2 reads SYDVKM. The CDR3 contains 15 residues. The J segment lost 5 bases and the V segment lost 2 bases, leaving 6 bases of the junction unmatched. The CDR3 spells CASSLLGGQGYGYTF. The CDR3 DNA reads TGTGCCAGCAGTTTACTGGGCGGACAGGGGTATGGCTACACCTTC.

The rearrangement joins TRBV28 to TRBJ2-7; D uncertain. Germline lookup yields CDR1 MDHEN and CDR2 SYDVKM. Trimming removed 6 bases from V and 5 bases from J, with 11 bases in between. The CDR3 has 12 amino acids. CDR3 nucleotides: TGTGCCAGCAGCTTCTCGGCCAACGAGCAGTACTTC. This sequence encodes CASSFSANEQYF.

This clone was counted once. The V gene is TRBV6-5, the J gene TRBJ1-2; 8 nucleotides match TRBD1. In germline, CDR1 is MNHEY, CDR2 SVGAGI. The CDR3 contains 13 residues. V gave up 6 bases and J gave up 5 bases; unmatched junction bases: 5. This CDR3 reads CASSQDRGYGYTF. The CDR3 DNA is TGTGCCAGCAGCCAAGACAGGGGTTATGGCTACACCTTC.

J is TRBJ1-4 and V is TRBV7-8, with a weak D call TRBD1 (6 bases). The V gene's germline CDR1 is SGHVS and CDR2 FQNEAQ. V was shortened by 6 bases and J by 6 bases, with 29 bases between the two germline ends. This CDR3 spans 19 amino acids. CDR3: CASRLTAARRGLIYEKLFF. The DNA of the CDR3 is TGTGCCAGCAGGCTCACCGCCGCTCGCAGGGGACTCATCTATGAAAAACTGTTTTTT.

The chain uses TRBV30 and TRBJ1-1; 8 bases are a match to TRBD1. The J segment lost 3 bases and the V segment lost 3 bases, leaving 9 bases of the junction unmatched. Germline CDR1 is GTSNPN and CDR2 is SVGIG (reference sequence). CDR3 size: 15 residues. DNA for the CDR3: TGTGCCTGGAGCAGTGACAGGGGACGGTACACTGAAGCTTTCTTT. It is translated as CAWSSDRGRYTEAFF. Complete variable domain (other parts from reference TRBV30 and TRBJ1-1): SQTIHQWPATLVQPVGSPLSLECTVEGTSNPNLYWYRQAAGRGLQLLFYSVGIGQISSEVPQNLSASRPQDRQFILSSKKLLLSDSGFYLCAWSSDRGRYTEAFFGQGTRLTVV.

J is TRBJ1-5 and V is TRBV11-2; D is unresolved. Germline CDR1 is SGHAT and CDR2 is FQNNGV. V lost 5 bases and J 6 bases, leaving 11 bases between the germline ends. This CDR3 region has 13 residues. The DNA of the CDR3 is TGTGCCAGCAGCATGGGGTGGGCTCAGCCCCAGCATTTT. Translating gives CASSMGWAQPQHF.

This clone was seen only once. The V call is TRBV5-1, the J call TRBJ1-1; D may be TRBD1 (5 bases). Trimming removed 3 bases from V and 3 bases from J, with 9 bases in between. CDR1 and CDR2 from the germline V gene are SGHRS and YFSETQ. The CDR3 has 13 residues. CDR3 nucleotide sequence: TGCGCCAGCAGCTCGGGGCGTGACACTGAAGCTTTCTTT. Amino acids: CASSSGRDTEAFF.

This rearrangement joins TRBV6-5 to TRBJ1-1; D is unresolved. Germline CDR1 is MNHEY and CDR2 is SVGAGI. V gave up 0 bases and J gave up 1 base, with 9 bases separating them. The CDR3 runs 15 residues. The CDR3 bases are TGTGCCAGCAGTTACTCGACGGTCCGGAACACTGAAGCTTTCTTT. Its translation is CASSYSTVRNTEAFF.

The sample holds a few counts of this clone. The chain is built from TRBV13 and TRBJ1-2; 9 positions agree with TRBD1. Germline V gene data show CDR1 as PRHDT and CDR2 as FYEKMQ (reference sequence). V trimming: 5 bases; J trimming: 6 bases; junction bases outside the gene matches: 10. The CDR3 covers 15 residues. The CDR3 DNA follows: TGTGCCAGCAGCCTGAACAGGGGGCAAGAGCATGGCTACACCTTC. It encodes CASSLNRGQEHGYTF.

The gene calls are TRBV29-1 and TRBJ1-1; D is undetermined. V was clipped by 0 bases and J by 8 bases, with 7 bases between them. This CDR3 spans 11 amino acids. CDR1 is SQVTM, CDR2 ANQGSEA, per germline. CDR3: CSVEDLEEAFF. The CDR3 DNA reads as TGCAGCGTTGAAGATCTTGAGGAAGCTTTCTTT.

The chain employs TRBV30 and TRBJ2-3; 16 bases line up with TRBD2. The V gene's germline CDR1 is GTSNPN and CDR2 SVGIG (reference sequence). The V gene end was trimmed by 4 bases and the J gene end by 9 bases; junction bases not matched to a gene: 4. The CDR3 has 14 residues. The CDR3 sequence is CAWTEGLAGGTQYF. The CDR3 DNA reads as TGTGCCTGGACCGAGGGACTAGCGGGAGGGACGCAGTATTTT.

The gene calls are TRBV9 and TRBJ2-5; D uncertain. CDR1 and CDR2 (germline): SGDLS, YYNGEE. This CDR3 is built from 15 residues. V was cut by 0 bases and J by 0 bases, with 9 bases left in between. The DNA of the CDR3 is TGTGCCAGCAGCGTAGGGCCGCCCTACCAAGAGACCCAGTACTTC. It translates to CASSVGPPYQETQYF.

J is TRBJ1-2 and V is TRBV30; D remains unclear. CDR1 GTSNPN and CDR2 SVGIG come from the germline V gene (reference sequence). There are 13 residues in the CDR3. V was shortened by 2 bases and J by 2 bases, with 9 bases between the two germline ends. The CDR3 nucleotides read TGTGCCTGGAGTCGATCTGTCAACTATGGCTACACCTTC. It is translated as CAWSRSVNYGYTF.

This sequence joins TRBV7-9 and TRBJ2-3; tentative D call: TRBD2 (6 bases). Germline V gives CDR1 SEHNR, CDR2 FQNEAQ (reference sequence). This CDR3 has 12 amino acids. The V and J ends lost 5 bases and 7 bases respectively, with 10 bases between them. DNA of the CDR3: TGTGCCAGCAGCACCAGCGGGTATACGCAGTATTTT. Translation: CASSTSGYTQYF.

This chain connects TRBV30 to TRBJ2-6; D ambiguous. V dropped 1 base and J dropped 0 bases, with 4 bases sitting between them. CDR1 GTSNPN and CDR2 SVGIG come from the germline V gene (reference sequence). The CDR3 covers 14 residues. Written as DNA, the CDR3 is TGTGCCTGGAGTGGGGGCTCTGGGGCCAACGTCCTGACTTTC. Amino acid sequence: CAWSGGSGANVLTF.

This clone has more than one count but fewer than ten. The chain joins TRBV27 to TRBJ2-1; 14 nucleotides align to TRBD2. The CDR3 has 17 amino acids. The germline V gene encodes CDR1 MNHEY and CDR2 SMNVEV (reference sequence). V lost 4 bases, J lost 6 bases, and 8 bases stayed unmatched. CDR3 residues: CASSYSGLAGVSNEQFF. The CDR3 coding sequence is TGTGCCAGCAGTTATTCGGGACTAGCGGGAGTATCCAATGAGCAGTTCTTC.

The V and J genes are TRBV28 and TRBJ2-5; D is uncertain. CDR1 is MDHEN and CDR2 is SYDVKM in the germline V gene. V shed 2 bases and J shed 3 bases, with 7 bases lying between them. The CDR3 totals 13 residues. Here the CDR3 reads CASSLITEETQYF. CDR3 bases: TGTGCCAGCAGTTTAATAACGGAAGAGACCCAGTACTTC.

The chain carries TRBV6-4 and TRBJ2-3, with 9 nucleotides matching TRBD1. V shed 4 bases and J 4 bases; nucleotides not matched to a gene: 0. Germline assignment: CDR1 MRHNA and CDR2 SNTAGT. The CDR3 has 13 residues. In nucleotides, the CDR3 is TGTGCCAGCAGTGGACAGGGGGCAGATACGCAGTATTTT. Protein: CASSGQGADTQYF.

This clone was observed a few times. The chain joins TRBV18 to TRBJ1-1; D may be TRBD1 (6 bases). With 1 base removed from V and 4 bases from J, the gap between germline ends came to 10 bases. Germline-derived CDR1 and CDR2 are KGHSH and LQKENI. This CDR3 spans 14 amino acids. CDR3 sequence reads: CASSPQDSSTEAFF. CDR3 DNA: TGTGCCAGCTCACCACAGGACAGTAGCACTGAAGCTTTCTTT.

This clone was observed a handful of times. The genes are TRBV7-8 and TRBJ1-2; TRBD1 matches 7 bases. V trimming: 6 bases; J trimming: 0 bases; junction bases outside the gene matches: 13. CDR3 size: 17 residues. Germline CDR1 reads SGHVS; CDR2 reads FQNEAQ. Here the CDR3 DNA reads TGTGCCAGCAGGGTGAACCGGGACAGAAAACCTAACTATGGCTACACCTTC. This gives the protein CASRVNRDRKPNYGYTF. Full variable domain (remainder filled in from reference TRBV7-8 and TRBJ1-2): GAGVSQSPRYKVAKRGQDVALRCDPISGHVSLFWYQQALGQGPEFLTYFQNEAQLDKSGLPSDRFFAERPEGSVSTLKIQRTQQEDSAVYLCASRVNRDRKPNYGYTFGSGTRLTVV.

The rearrangement joins TRBV29-1 to TRBJ2-1; 10 bases map to TRBD2. This CDR3 spans 15 amino acids. V was pared by 7 bases and J by 3 bases, with 9 bases of the junction left unmatched. The germline V gene has CDR1 SQVTM and CDR2 ANQGSEA. This CDR3 reads CSAGKGLAIYNEQFF. The CDR3 bases are TGCAGCGCGGGTAAGGGACTAGCGATCTACAATGAGCAGTTCTTC.

The rearrangement uses TRBV2 and TRBJ2-7; D is uncertain. In germline, CDR1 is SNHLY, CDR2 FYNNEI. V dropped 6 bases and J dropped 2 bases, with 8 bases sitting between them. The CDR3 has 12 amino acids. CDR3 DNA: TGTGCCAGCAGAGGAGCGACCTACGAGCAGTACTTC. Encoded protein: CASRGATYEQYF.